These 27 T cell receptor beta chains were all obtained from the same sample, sequenced in a study of T cell repertoires in cytomegalovirus infection (dated by TCRdb to between 2019 and 2020). Explained via the paper, the treatment or condition label denotes: in vitro stimulation with specific CMV peptide epitopes to enrich CMV-specific T cells. No cognate antigen is known for these TCRs. The sample was run on an Illumina HiSeq 1500. TCRdb applied fastp at Q25 and MiXCR to the public reads, then kept only in-frame beta chains. CDR3 protein sequences are deduplicated, and each keeps its most common genes and DNA. The sample contains about 900,000 distinct CDR3 sequences, less than 35% of them found a single time. Of the sample, 11% to 15% is held by the ten largest clones. The sequencing here drew on cultured CD8+ T cells from PBMCs, taken from culture after CMV antigen stimulation. These receptors came from a human donor in good health (CMV status not recorded). Some clones in this sample may be carry-over from other donors' samples.

This clonotype has just a few counts. The rearrangement uses TRBV12-3 or TRBV12-4 and TRBJ1-5; weak D call: TRBD1 (6 bases). V lost 1 base to trimming and J lost 6 bases, with 16 bases between them. The CDR3 covers 16 residues. In DNA, the CDR3 is TGTGCCAGCAGTTTAGACCTGGCGGGGGCTAGTCAGCCCCAGCATTTT. Amino acid sequence: CASSLDLAGASQPQHF.

The V gene is TRBV4-1, the J gene TRBJ2-3, with D tentatively TRBD2 (5 bases). Trimming removed 4 bases at V and 8 bases at J, with 16 bases between. Germline V lookup: CDR1 MGHRA, CDR2 YSYEKL. The CDR3 extends over 14 amino acids. The CDR3 loop is CASSPLISLATQYF. The CDR3 nucleotides read TGCGCCAGCAGCCCACTAATCTCTCTAGCTACGCAGTATTTT.

The rearrangement joins TRBV7-9 to TRBJ2-7; TRBD2 agrees at 8 bases. From germline, CDR1 is SEHNR and CDR2 FQNEAQ (reference sequence). The CDR3 runs to 16 residues. The V segment lost 0 bases and the J segment 2 bases; nucleotides outside the gene matches: 6. DNA for the CDR3: TGTGCCAGCAGCTTAGCCCTAGCGGGCCTTACCTACGAGCAGTACTTC. Translated, it gives CASSLALAGLTYEQYF.

This clonotype came up a few times. The rearrangement uses TRBV7-6 and TRBJ1-1, with a possible D match to TRBD1 (5 bases). V was shortened by 7 bases and J by 3 bases, with 18 bases between the two germline ends. The CDR3 covers 15 residues. Germline CDR1 is SGHVS and CDR2 is FNYEAQ. The CDR3 sequence is CASNNVAGRYTEAFF. CDR3 DNA sequence: TGTGCCAGCAACAACGTGGCGGGACGGTACACTGAAGCTTTCTTT.

This clonotype was detected ten times or more. The rearrangement links TRBV7-6 to TRBJ1-1; tentative D call: TRBD1 (5 bases). Germline CDR1 and CDR2: SGHVS and FNYEAQ. The V end was cut by 6 bases, the J end by 1 base, with 12 bases between. This CDR3 is 14 amino acids long. The CDR3 DNA is TGTGCCAGCAGTAACGCCGGGACGAACACTGAAGCTTTCTTT. Protein sequence: CASSNAGTNTEAFF.

The CDR3 here is CASSSDYRGYGYTF. As DNA, the CDR3 is TGTGCCAGCAGCTCCGACTATAGGGGCTATGGCTACACCTTC. The chain has TRBV7-8 and TRBJ1-2, with D possibly TRBD1 on 5 matching bases. Germline CDR1 and CDR2: SGHVS and FQNEAQ. The V end lost 4 bases, the J end lost 4 bases, and 13 bases lay between the germline ends. CDR3 length: 14 amino acids.

In this sample, this clonotype turned up many times. This sequence joins TRBV7-8 and TRBJ1-2; 9 bases line up with TRBD1. Germline CDR1 reads SGHVS; CDR2 reads FQNEAQ. V lost 10 bases to trimming and J lost 5 bases; unmatched junction nucleotides: 8. CDR3 size: 13 residues. DNA for the CDR3: TGTGCCACCGTGACAGGGGGAGCGTATGGCTACACCTTC. Amino acid sequence: CATVTGGAYGYTF. Full variable domain (rest looked up from reference TRBV7-8 and TRBJ1-2): GAGVSQSPRYKVAKRGQDVALRCDPISGHVSLFWYQQALGQGPEFLTYFQNEAQLDKSGLPSDRFFAERPEGSVSTLKIQRTQQEDSAVYLCATVTGGAYGYTFGSGTRLTVV.

This clonotype has a count of ten or more. The rearrangement joins TRBV7-8 to TRBJ2-7; TRBD1 agrees at 8 bases. From germline, CDR1 is SGHVS and CDR2 FQNEAQ. The CDR3 loop spans 14 amino acids. V was clipped by 4 bases and J by 6 bases; unmatched bases: 8. CDR3: CASSSLRQGFEQYF. Written as DNA, the CDR3 is TGTGCCAGCAGCTCATTAAGACAGGGGTTCGAGCAGTACTTC.

The chain employs TRBV20-1 and TRBJ1-5; possible D gene TRBD1, 5 bases. Germline loops: CDR1 DFQATT, CDR2 SNEGSKA (reference sequence). The CDR3 is 16 amino acids. V dropped 0 bases and J dropped 7 bases, with 19 bases sitting between them. CDR3 sequence (DNA): TGCAGTGCTAGAGACTACCCCTGGGACCTGGGGCAGCCCCAGCATTTT. Encoded protein: CSARDYPWDLGQPQHF.

This clonotype was seen a handful of times. This chain connects TRBV7-2 to TRBJ2-1; tentative D call: TRBD2 (6 bases). Per germline, CDR1 SGHTA and CDR2 FQGNSA. The V end was cut by 6 bases, the J end by 0 bases, with 12 bases between. CDR3 length equals 15 residues. CDR3: CASRPDGSSYNEQFF. CDR3 coding DNA: TGTGCCAGCAGACCGGACGGGAGCTCCTACAATGAGCAGTTCTTC.

V usage is TRBV19 and J usage is TRBJ2-3; 11 bases match TRBD1. J gave up 9 bases and V 6 bases, and 11 bases lay outside the gene matches. Germline CDR1 is LNHDA and CDR2 is SQIVND (reference sequence). The CDR3 spans 15 residues. CDR3 bases: TGTGCCAGTAGACGGGATGGGACAGGGGGATACACGCAGTATTTT. This translates into CASRRDGTGGYTQYF.

The chain employs TRBV15 and TRBJ1-5; weak D call: TRBD1 (5 bases). Germline CDR1 LNHNV, CDR2 YYDKDF (reference sequence). The CDR3 contains 16 residues. V was pared by 5 bases and J by 4 bases, with 18 bases between. CDR3 loop: CATSGPGRNPNQPQHF. DNA for the CDR3: TGTGCCACCAGCGGACCGGGACGGAACCCGAATCAGCCCCAGCATTTT.

This clonotype was seen once. The chain combines TRBV9 with TRBJ2-1, with 7 bases lining up with TRBD1. Trimming cost V 1 base and J 6 bases; bases outside gene matches: 10. Germline loops: CDR1 SGDLS, CDR2 YYNGEE. There are 16 residues in the CDR3. For the CDR3, the DNA is TGTGCCAGCAGCGTATTTTCGGAGACAGGGCCCAATGAGCAGTTCTTC. Residues: CASSVFSETGPNEQFF. The whole variable domain, remainder taken from reference TRBV9 and TRBJ2-1, is DSGVTQTPKHLITATGQRVTLRCSPRSGDLSVYWYQQSLDQGLQFLIQYYNGEERAKGNILERFSAQQFPDLHSELNLSSLELGDSALYFCASSVFSETGPNEQFFGPGTRLTVL.

The sample holds many counts of this clonotype. V is TRBV10-3 and J is TRBJ2-7; 7 positions agree with TRBD1. The CDR3 extends over 16 amino acids. Germline CDR1 is ENHRY and CDR2 is SYGVKD. Trimming took 1 base from V and 5 from J; bases not matched to a gene: 11. The CDR3 DNA reads TGTGCCATCAGTGAGTTACCCGCGACAGGGTCCGACGAGCAGTACTTC. It is translated as CAISELPATGSDEQYF.

Regarding this clonotype: Sequence at one end of the junction differs from germline and may be a read error. The rearrangement links TRBV7-6 to TRBJ2-2; TRBD1 is a possible D gene (7 bases). This CDR3 has 16 residues. The germline V gene encodes CDR1 SGHVS and CDR2 FNYEAQ. The chain's CDR3 is CASSLNRGGDTGELFF. CDR3 coding DNA: TGTGCTAGCAGCCTCAACAGGGGCGGGGACACCGGGGAGCTGTTTTTT.

This clonotype was detected a few times. One junction end disagrees with the germline gene, perhaps due to a read error. J is TRBJ2-7 and V is TRBV7-7; 7 bases are a match to TRBD1. In germline, CDR1 is SSHAT, CDR2 FNYEAQ (reference sequence). The CDR3 totals 15 residues. The CDR3 region is CASSLARGTPYEQYF. DNA of the CDR3: TGTGCTAGCAGCTTAGCCAGGGGGACCCCCTACGAGCAGTACTTC. Variable domain in full (rest from reference TRBV7-7 and TRBJ2-7): GAGVSQSPRYKVTKRGQDVTLRCDPISSHATLYWYQQALGQGPEFLTYFNYEAQPDKSGLPSDRFSAERPEGSISTLTIQRTEQRDSAMYRCASSLARGTPYEQYFGPGTRLTVT.

Of note for this clonotype: One end of the junction does not line up with germline, which may come from a read error. This rearrangement joins TRBV7-9 to TRBJ2-5, with D uncertain. Looked up from germline, CDR1 is SEHNR and CDR2 is FQNEAQ (reference sequence). CDR3 size: 15 residues. The CDR3 bases are TGTGTCAGCAGCCCGTCACAAGGGTCGAAGGAGACCCAGTACTTC. Amino acid sequence: CVSSPSQGSKETQYF.

This clonotype was seen many times. The chain employs TRBV2 and TRBJ2-7; no clear D. The CDR3 totals 14 residues. V was pared by 4 bases and J by 6 bases, with 16 bases between. Germline CDR1 reads SNHLY; CDR2 reads FYNNEI. CDR3 sequence reads: CASSVAESRGEQYF. CDR3 nucleotide sequence: TGTGCCAGCAGTGTGGCCGAAAGCCGAGGCGAGCAGTACTTC.

The V gene is TRBV19, the J gene TRBJ1-1; D call uncertain. The V gene's germline CDR1 is LNHDA and CDR2 SQIVND (reference sequence). The CDR3 loop spans 10 amino acids. The germline V and J ends were trimmed by 7 bases and 10 bases, with 10 bases remaining between them. This CDR3 is CASIAERAFF. The CDR3 bases are TGTGCCAGTATCGCGGAACGAGCTTTCTTT.

This clonotype was seen at least ten times. The gene calls are TRBV6-5 and TRBJ2-5; D ambiguous. The germline gives CDR1 MNHEY, CDR2 SVGAGI. There are 15 residues in the CDR3. V gave up 7 bases and J gave up 1 base, with 16 bases separating them. The CDR3 DNA reads TGTGCCAGCACCTCAACCTCAGGACCCCAAGAGACCCAGTACTTC. This sequence encodes CASTSTSGPQETQYF.

The rearrangement joins TRBV6-6 to TRBJ2-7, with TRBD1 matching over 8 bases. CDR3 length: 16 amino acids. J was trimmed by 2 bases and V by 0 bases; bases with no gene match: 6. CDR1 and CDR2 (germline): MNHNY, SVGAGI (reference sequence). The CDR3 bases are TGTGCCAGCAGTTACTCGACACGGACAGGGACCTACGAGCAGTACGTC. It codes for CASSYSTRTGTYEQYV.

In its sample, this clonotype was seen once. The rearrangement links TRBV6-2 or TRBV6-3 to TRBJ2-3; unclear D gene. In germline, CDR1 is MNHEY, CDR2 SVGEGT. The CDR3 runs 15 residues. Between the trimmed V and J ends, which lost 6 bases and 3 bases, there was a span of 16 bases. CDR3 protein: CASRGFGSRTDTQYF. In DNA form, the CDR3 reads TGTGCCAGCAGGGGTTTCGGGTCGCGGACAGATACGCAGTATTTT.

This clonotype ranks as medium-sized. This chain joins TRBV7-8 and TRBJ2-1; 12 nucleotides line up with TRBD2. Per the germline V gene, CDR1 is SGHVS and CDR2 is FQNEAQ. The CDR3 is 17 residues long. The ends lost 1 base at V and 5 bases at J; junction bases unmatched: 6. The CDR3 sequence is CASSLVASGGANNEQFF. CDR3 sequence (DNA): TGTGCCAGCAGCTTAGTGGCTAGCGGGGGGGCTAACAATGAGCAGTTCTTC.

This clonotype was counted a few times. V and J are TRBV27 and TRBJ1-2; 7 positions agree with TRBD1. With 6 bases clipped from V and 3 bases from J, the junction kept 7 bases outside the gene matches. Per germline, CDR1 MNHEY and CDR2 SMNVEV (reference sequence). CDR3 size: 14 residues. The CDR3 nucleotides read TGTGCCAGCAGCGCCGGGACAGATTACTATGGCTACACCTTC. Translation gives CASSAGTDYYGYTF.

Many counts were recorded for this clonotype. The germline gene is not matched at one end of the junction; a read error may be the cause. The rearrangement links TRBV12-3 or TRBV12-4 to TRBJ2-1; D gene unclear. The CDR3 contains 14 residues. The CDR3 DNA is TGTGCCAGCTGTTTGGAACTACCCTACAATGAGCAGTTCTTC. This codes for CASCLELPYNEQFF.

This clonotype appeared once. The V and J genes are TRBV6-1 and TRBJ1-1, with 9 bases that match TRBD1. CDR3 size: 14 residues. Germline V gene lookup returns CDR1 MNHNS and CDR2 SASEGT. V lost 7 bases to trimming and J lost 4 bases; unmatched junction nucleotides: 7. The CDR3 sequence is CASTGTGIFTEAFF. Written as DNA, the CDR3 is TGTGCCAGCACCGGGACAGGGATTTTCACTGAAGCTTTCTTT.

This clonotype was counted ten times or more. DNA for the CDR3: TGTGCCAGCAGCCCCGGGACCTCATCCTACGAGCAGTACTTC. Amino acids: CASSPGTSSYEQYF. The chain uses TRBV7-9 and TRBJ2-7; the D gene could be TRBD1 or TRBD2 (5 bases each). Germline-derived CDR1 and CDR2 are SEHNR and FQNEAQ (reference sequence). V dropped 5 bases and J dropped 1 base, with 12 bases sitting between them. The CDR3 extends over 14 amino acids.